This T cell receptor (beta chain) was recorded in a study of B cell selection in AIRE deficiency. Study observations and caveats: Approximately 31% of healthy-shared Treg sequences were found among patient Tconv cells. Shared Treg sequences had shorter CDR3s, biased toward rearrangements with few non-templated insertions. Of 3657 shared Treg TCRbeta sequences, 30% to 40% were healthy-only, 7.5% to 10% patient-only.

V gave up 7 bases and J gave up 3 bases, with 17 bases separating them. The CDR3 runs to 15 residues. Germline V lookup: CDR1 LNHDA, CDR2 SQIVND (reference sequence). The regulatory T cell sort gate was CD4+CD25hiCD127low/negative. In regard to this clone: Its antigen is not known.

Method: immunoSEQ multiplex PCR; TCRdb's copy keeps in-frame clones and lacks some. This sample has over 20,000 clones, with approximately 92% found just once. This sequence joins TRBV19 and TRBJ2-3; D unclear. This clonotype was obtained from a human donor in good health. The source material was CD4+CD25+ Tregs sorted from PBMCs. DNA for the CDR3: TGTGCCAGTACCCTCTCCCCAGGCAAAACAGATACGCAGTATTTT. Its translation: CASTLSPGKTDTQYF.